Shown below are 28 T cell receptor beta chains from a single sample sequenced in a study of human T cells and chemical hapten exposure. TCRdb called the RACE reads again in MiXCR, with one record for every CDR3 protein. This table holds 190,000 or so distinct CDR3 sequences, around 23% found once. Time point noted: patch test 3, about 24 weeks after DPC sensitization. Treatment meaning: therapeutic diphenylcyclopropenone sensitization with weekly scalp DPC. The input for sequencing was whole blood, taken in connection with sensitization to the hapten diphenylcyclopropenone (DPC). The receptors originated from a woman aged 40 to 55 with alopecia areata. Some clones in this sample may be carry-over from other donors' samples.

This chain joins TRBV29-1 and TRBJ2-3; perhaps TRBD2 as D (5 bases). Germline V CDR1 and CDR2: SQVTM, ANQGSEA. The V gene lost 4 bases and the J gene lost 2 bases, with 13 bases spanning the gap. The CDR3 consists of 14 residues. Here the CDR3 DNA reads TGCAGCGTTGGGTGGGGAGCAGTCACAGATACGCAGTATTTT. Translated, it gives CSVGWGAVTDTQYF.

The chain recombines TRBV12-3 or TRBV12-4 with TRBJ2-7, with D possibly TRBD1 on 5 matching bases. CDR3 size: 12 residues. V lost 5 bases, J lost 2 bases, and 7 bases lay in between. CDR3 sequence (DNA): TGTGCCAGCAGTAAGACAGCCTACGAGCAGTACTTC. This codes for CASSKTAYEQYF.

The CDR3, as DNA: TGTGCCAGCAGTTACCCGGCCTTATCTGGAAACACCATATATTTT. It specifies CASSYPALSGNTIYF. This sequence joins TRBV6-2 or TRBV6-3 and TRBJ1-3; D call uncertain. The CDR3 runs to 15 residues. The germline gives CDR1 MNHEY, CDR2 SVGEGT. With 2 bases removed from V and 1 base from J, the gap between germline ends came to 9 bases.

CDR3 DNA sequence: TGTGCCATCACCCGAGTAACCGGGGAGCTGTTTTTT. It codes for CAITRVTGELFF. The genes are TRBV10-3 and TRBJ2-2; D unresolved. Trimming took off 7 bases at V and 5 bases at J, with 8 bases between the two ends. Germline CDR1 and CDR2: ENHRY and SYGVKD. CDR3 size: 12 residues.

This chain connects TRBV20-1 to TRBJ2-3; 7 bases agree with TRBD1. CDR3 length: 18 amino acids. The junction had 13 bases not matched to a gene; V was cut back by 1 base and J by 0 bases. Germline V lookup: CDR1 DFQATT, CDR2 SNEGSKA (reference sequence). The CDR3 region is CSARGIAGRGLSTDTQYF. The CDR3 region has the DNA TGCAGTGCTAGAGGAATAGCCGGTAGGGGGCTTAGCACAGATACGCAGTATTTT.

This clonotype was found a few times. The chain joins TRBV20-1 to TRBJ2-3; 8 positions match TRBD2. CDR3 length: 15 amino acids. After removal of 6 bases from V and 2 bases from J, the junction contained 10 bases not matched to a gene. Germline assignment: CDR1 DFQATT and CDR2 SNEGSKA (reference sequence). Written as DNA, the CDR3 is TGCAGTGCGGAACACGAGCGGGAGATCACAGATACGCAGTATTTT. This sequence encodes CSAEHEREITDTQYF.

In its sample, this clonotype was seen a few times. The V gene is TRBV9, the J gene TRBJ2-1; perhaps D is TRBD1 or TRBD2 (5 bases each). Germline CDR1 reads SGDLS; CDR2 reads YYNGEE. V lost 6 bases, J lost 2 bases, and 18 bases lay in between. This CDR3 comprises 16 residues. CDR3 in DNA: TGTGCCAGCAACGTCTTTGGGGACGGAGCCTACAATGAGCAGTTCTTC. Its translation is CASNVFGDGAYNEQFF.

This clonotype came up many times. The rearrangement links TRBV4-3 to TRBJ2-1; 7 nucleotides line up with TRBD2. Trimming cost V 3 bases and J 4 bases; bases outside gene matches: 9. From germline, CDR1 is LGHNA and CDR2 YSLEER. This CDR3 spans 16 amino acids. For the CDR3, the DNA is TGCGCCAGCAGCCAGAGCCCTGCTAGCGGATACAATGAGCAGTTCTTC. Translation: CASSQSPASGYNEQFF.

The chain is built from TRBV12-3 or TRBV12-4 and TRBJ2-7, with 12 bases that match TRBD1. With 5 bases clipped from V and 10 bases from J, the junction kept 9 bases outside the gene matches. The length of the CDR3 is 14 residues. In nucleotides, the CDR3 is TGTGCCAGCAGTCACATGGGACAGGGGGCGGATCAGTACTTC. Its translation is CASSHMGQGADQYF.

The rearrangement uses TRBV28 and TRBJ1-1; D uncertain. The germline V gene has CDR1 MDHEN and CDR2 SYDVKM. V shed 3 bases and J shed 11 bases, with 10 bases lying between them. CDR3 size: 11 residues. DNA for the CDR3: TGTGCCAGCAGTTTTCCCCCGATGGCTTTCTTT. As protein: CASSFPPMAFF.

The chain couples TRBV28 to TRBJ2-5, with TRBD2 matching 14 bases. V shed 1 base and J 4 bases; nucleotides not matched to a gene: 8. CDR1 and CDR2 (germline): MDHEN, SYDVKM. The CDR3 consists of 18 residues. CDR3 sequence (DNA): TGTGCCAGCAGTTTATTGACTAGCGGGAGGGCCGCGGGAGAGACCCAGTACTTC. Amino acids: CASSLLTSGRAAGETQYF.

The chain uses TRBV20-1 and TRBJ2-7, with D possibly matching TRBD2 (5 bases). V was trimmed by 0 bases and J by 3 bases, leaving 12 bases between them. Germline V gene data show CDR1 as DFQATT and CDR2 as SNEGSKA (reference sequence). This CDR3 contains 14 residues. The CDR3 DNA reads as TGCAGTGCTAGAGATAGGCCGGGGATCTACGAGCAGTACTTC. This translates into CSARDRPGIYEQYF.

The chain combines TRBV4-1 with TRBJ2-6; D not resolved. V was clipped by 0 bases and J by 0 bases, with 6 bases between them. From germline, CDR1 is MGHRA and CDR2 YSYEKL. The CDR3 spans 16 residues. The CDR3 is CASSQDRPSGANVLTF. CDR3 DNA sequence: TGCGCCAGCAGCCAAGATCGACCCTCTGGGGCCAACGTCCTGACTTTC.

The chain carries TRBV15 and TRBJ1-2; D is ambiguous. This CDR3 has 13 amino acids. Germline loops: CDR1 LNHNV, CDR2 YYDKDF (reference sequence). V was shortened by 3 bases and J by 3 bases, with 8 bases between the two germline ends. CDR3 sequence reads: CATSSGRDYGYTF. The CDR3 bases are TGTGCCACCAGCAGCGGCAGAGACTATGGCTACACCTTC.

CDR3 DNA sequence: TGTGCCAGCAGTCCAGGACTAGCGGGAGAGTACACCGGGGAGCTGTTTTTT. Its protein is CASSPGLAGEYTGELFF. The chain combines TRBV28 with TRBJ2-2; 13 positions match TRBD2. Trimming at V came to 5 bases and at J to 3 bases, leaving 6 bases not matched to a gene. Germline V lookup: CDR1 MDHEN, CDR2 SYDVKM. The CDR3 is 17 amino acids.

This clonotype was counted only a few times. The chain couples TRBV24-1 to TRBJ1-2, with D hard to call. The CDR3 is 12 residues long. The V gene lost 7 bases and the J gene lost 8 bases, with 13 bases spanning the gap. Germline V gene data show CDR1 as KGHDR and CDR2 as SFDVKD. This chain's CDR3 is CATRPGSHGYTF. The CDR3 nucleotides read TGTGCCACCAGACCCGGGAGCCACGGCTACACCTTC.

The chain couples TRBV10-3 to TRBJ2-5, with D tentatively TRBD1 or TRBD2 (5 bases each). Germline CDR1 ENHRY, CDR2 SYGVKD. V dropped 5 bases and J dropped 2 bases, with 9 bases sitting between them. This CDR3 contains 13 residues. The CDR3 sequence: CAISRDGQETQYF. DNA for the CDR3: TGTGCCATCAGTCGGGACGGTCAAGAGACCCAGTACTTC.

This clonotype was picked up a small number of times. The V and J genes are TRBV6-2 or TRBV6-3 and TRBJ2-1; D gene ambiguous. Trimming took off 2 bases at V and 2 bases at J, with 13 bases between the two ends. The CDR3 extends over 16 amino acids. CDR1 and CDR2 from the germline V gene are MNHEY and SVGEGT. This chain's CDR3 is CASSYLGGRAYNEQFF. CDR3 nucleotides: TGTGCCAGCAGTTACCTTGGTGGTCGCGCCTACAATGAGCAGTTCTTC.

The V call is TRBV20-1, the J call TRBJ2-1; D call uncertain. The CDR3 is made up of 12 amino acids. V was pared by 5 bases and J by 2 bases, with 7 bases between. Looked up from germline, CDR1 is DFQATT and CDR2 is SNEGSKA (reference sequence). The CDR3 sequence is CSAFEAYNEQFF. The CDR3 bases are TGCAGTGCTTTCGAGGCCTACAATGAGCAGTTCTTC.

V usage is TRBV4-1 and J usage is TRBJ1-4; 8 bases line up with TRBD1. The CDR3 spans 14 residues. Germline V gives CDR1 MGHRA, CDR2 YSYEKL. The V and J ends lost 2 bases and 10 bases, in that order; junction bases with no gene match: 6. The CDR3: CASSQLDRATKLFF. As DNA, the CDR3 is TGCGCCAGCAGCCAACTGGACAGGGCGACAAAACTGTTTTTT.

This clonotype showed up just a few times. The V call is TRBV29-1, the J call TRBJ2-3, with D uncertain. CDR1 is SQVTM and CDR2 is ANQGSEA in the germline V gene. The CDR3 loop spans 11 amino acids. With 7 bases removed from V and 2 bases from J, the gap between germline ends came to 7 bases. CDR3 coding DNA: TGCAGCGCCCGGCCCACAGATACGCAGTATTTT. Protein sequence: CSARPTDTQYF.

The V and J genes are TRBV24-1 and TRBJ2-5; D is possibly TRBD1 (6 bases). There are 14 residues in the CDR3. Trimming cost V 7 bases and J 4 bases, with 15 bases left between them. Germline CDR1 reads KGHDR; CDR2 reads SFDVKD. In nucleotides, the CDR3 is TGTGCCACCAGCACGACGACAGGATCAGAGACCCAGTACTTC. Protein: CATSTTTGSETQYF.

This clonotype was recorded a few times. The chain employs TRBV7-2 and TRBJ1-1, with 8 bases matching TRBD1. The CDR3 totals 17 residues. The germline CDR1 and CDR2 sequences are SGHTA and FQGNSA. V shed 10 bases, J shed 4 bases, and the junction held 20 bases outside the gene matches. The CDR3 reads CATFPFLVRGRGTEAFF. CDR3 DNA sequence: TGTGCCACCTTCCCCTTCCTTGTCAGGGGGCGCGGCACTGAAGCTTTCTTT.

This chain joins TRBV3-1 and TRBJ2-5; D gene unclear. V dropped 7 bases and J dropped 3 bases, with 12 bases sitting between them. CDR3 length: 13 residues. The germline CDR1 and CDR2 sequences are LGHDT and YNNKEL (reference sequence). The CDR3 DNA reads as TGTGCCAGCACCAAGACGAGAAAAGAGACCCAGTACTTC. Translating it yields CASTKTRKETQYF.

J is TRBJ1-2 and V is TRBV6-5; the match to TRBD1 covers 7 bases. Germline assignment: CDR1 MNHEY and CDR2 SVGAGI. The junction had 5 bases not matched to a gene; V was cut back by 2 bases and J by 5 bases. The length of the CDR3 is 14 residues. CDR3 DNA: TGTGCCAGCAGTTACCGGACAGGCGGTTATGGCTACACCTTC. It yields the protein CASSYRTGGYGYTF.

The chain has TRBV10-3 and TRBJ2-3; no reliable D call. Germline assignment: CDR1 ENHRY and CDR2 SYGVKD. The CDR3 totals 13 residues. V was pared by 2 bases and J by 3 bases, with 6 bases between. CDR3 coding DNA: TGTGCCATCAGTGAGGACGGGACAGATACGCAGTATTTT. Translated: CAISEDGTDTQYF.

The rearrangement uses TRBV7-2 and TRBJ2-7; no clear D gene. Germline CDR1 SGHTA, CDR2 FQGNSA. This CDR3 comprises 14 residues. The V end was cut by 7 bases, the J end by 1 base, with 14 bases between. CDR3 sequence: CASTPLGSSYEQYF. In nucleotides, the CDR3 is TGTGCCAGCACCCCCCTGGGCAGTTCCTACGAGCAGTACTTC.

This clonotype showed up many times. The gene calls are TRBV20-1 and TRBJ1-4; the match to TRBD1 covers 9 bases. In germline, CDR1 is DFQATT, CDR2 SNEGSKA (reference sequence). This CDR3 is 14 amino acids long. Unmatched junction bases numbered 6, after V lost 3 bases and J lost 7 bases. The CDR3 region has the DNA TGCAGTGCTAGGGACTCGACAGGGGGTGAAAAACTGTTTTTT. Encoded protein: CSARDSTGGEKLFF.